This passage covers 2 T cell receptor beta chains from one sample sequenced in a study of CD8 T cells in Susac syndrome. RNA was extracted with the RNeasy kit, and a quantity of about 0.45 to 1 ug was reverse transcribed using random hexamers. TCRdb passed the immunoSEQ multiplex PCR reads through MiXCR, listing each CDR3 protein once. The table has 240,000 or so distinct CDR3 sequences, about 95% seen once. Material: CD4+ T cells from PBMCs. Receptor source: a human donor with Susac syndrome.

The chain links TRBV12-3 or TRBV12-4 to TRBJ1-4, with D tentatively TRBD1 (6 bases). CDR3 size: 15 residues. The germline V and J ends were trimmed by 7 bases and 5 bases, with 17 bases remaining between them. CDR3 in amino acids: CASTEGQSLNEKLFF. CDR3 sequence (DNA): TGTGCCAGCACCGAAGGACAGAGCCTAAATGAAAAACTGTTTTTT.

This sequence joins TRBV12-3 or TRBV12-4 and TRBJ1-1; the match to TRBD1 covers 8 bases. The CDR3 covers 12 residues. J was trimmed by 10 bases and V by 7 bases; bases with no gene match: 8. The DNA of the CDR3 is TGTGCCAGCACCCGACAGGGGCGGCGAGCTTTCTTT. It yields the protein CASTRQGRRAFF.